This note documents a single T cell receptor beta chain sequence. Antigen unknown. This sample was included in a study of T cell responses to AZD1222 COVID-19 vaccine. Whole-study results and caveats: White British ancestry dominated among donors, who included more females, and clonal diversity was possibly underestimated.

Produced via immunoSEQ multiplex PCR; TCRdb's table is partial and in-frame only. The sample records 150,000 to 200,000 clones, about 91% being singletons. The CDR3 sequence is 11 residues long. Trimming shortened V by 7 bases and J by 5 bases, and 8 bases separated the two germline ends. CDR1 is SNHLY and CDR2 is FYNNEI in the germline V gene. The sample here was peripheral blood, taken 28 days after the second AZD1222 dose. The TCR sequence derives from an adult who received the AZD1222 COVID-19 vaccine. The chain combines TRBV2 with TRBJ2-5; D gene ambiguous. CDR3 residues: CASIRGETQYF. The DNA of the CDR3 is TGTGCCAGCATCCGTGGGGAGACCCAGTACTTC.